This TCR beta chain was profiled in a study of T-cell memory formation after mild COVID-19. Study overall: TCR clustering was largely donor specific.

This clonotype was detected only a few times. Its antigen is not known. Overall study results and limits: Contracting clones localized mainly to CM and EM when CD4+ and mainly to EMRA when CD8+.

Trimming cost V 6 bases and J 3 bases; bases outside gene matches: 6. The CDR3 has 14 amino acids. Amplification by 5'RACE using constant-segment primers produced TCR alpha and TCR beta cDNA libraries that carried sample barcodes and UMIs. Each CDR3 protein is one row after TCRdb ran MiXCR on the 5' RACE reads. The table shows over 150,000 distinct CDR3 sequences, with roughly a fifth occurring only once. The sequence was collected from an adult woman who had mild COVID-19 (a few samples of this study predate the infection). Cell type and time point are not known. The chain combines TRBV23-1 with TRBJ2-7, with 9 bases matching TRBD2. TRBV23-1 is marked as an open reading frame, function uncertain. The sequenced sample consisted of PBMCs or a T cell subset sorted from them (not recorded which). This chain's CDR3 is CASRRLAAFYEQYF. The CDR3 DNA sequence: TGCGCCAGCAGGCGACTAGCGGCTTTCTACGAGCAGTACTTC.